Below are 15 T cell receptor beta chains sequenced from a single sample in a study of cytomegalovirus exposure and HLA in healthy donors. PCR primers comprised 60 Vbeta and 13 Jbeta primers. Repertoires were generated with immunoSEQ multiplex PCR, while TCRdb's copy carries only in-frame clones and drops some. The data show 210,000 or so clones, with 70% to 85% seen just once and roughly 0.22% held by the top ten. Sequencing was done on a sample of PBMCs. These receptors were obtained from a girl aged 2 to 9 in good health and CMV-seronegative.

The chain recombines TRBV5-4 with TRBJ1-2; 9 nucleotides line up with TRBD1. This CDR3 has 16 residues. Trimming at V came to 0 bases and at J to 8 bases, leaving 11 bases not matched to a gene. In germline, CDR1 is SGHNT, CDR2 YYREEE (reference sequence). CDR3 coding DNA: TGTGCCAGCAGCTTGGCGTCAAAACAGGGGGCGATAGGCTACACCTTC. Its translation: CASSLASKQGAIGYTF. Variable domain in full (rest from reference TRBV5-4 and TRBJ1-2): ETGVTQSPTHLIKTRGQQVTLRCSSQSGHNTVSWYQQALGQGPQFIFQYYREEENGRGNFPPRFSGLQFPNYSSELNVNALELDDSALYLCASSLASKQGAIGYTFGSGTRLTVV.

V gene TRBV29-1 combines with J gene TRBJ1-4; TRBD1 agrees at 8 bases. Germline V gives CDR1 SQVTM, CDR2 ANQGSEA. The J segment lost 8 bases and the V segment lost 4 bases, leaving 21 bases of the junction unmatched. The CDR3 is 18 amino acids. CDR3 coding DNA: TGCAGCGTTGTCTGGTCACTTTCTGGCGGACAGGGCGGCGAAAAACTGTTTTTT. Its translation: CSVVWSLSGGQGGEKLFF.

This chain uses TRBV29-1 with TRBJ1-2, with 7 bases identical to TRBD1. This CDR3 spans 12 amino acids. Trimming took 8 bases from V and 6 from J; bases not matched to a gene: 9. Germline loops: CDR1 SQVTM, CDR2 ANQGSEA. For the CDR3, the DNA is TGCAGCATCCCTAGGGGGCTCCATGGCTACACCTTC. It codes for CSIPRGLHGYTF.

For the CDR3, the DNA is TGTGCCAGTAACACGTATAGCAATCAGCCCCAGCATTTT. Its translation is CASNTYSNQPQHF. This sequence joins TRBV19 and TRBJ1-5; D remains unclear. The CDR3 totals 13 residues. V was pared by 7 bases and J by 0 bases, with 7 bases between. Germline V CDR1 and CDR2: LNHDA, SQIVND (reference sequence).

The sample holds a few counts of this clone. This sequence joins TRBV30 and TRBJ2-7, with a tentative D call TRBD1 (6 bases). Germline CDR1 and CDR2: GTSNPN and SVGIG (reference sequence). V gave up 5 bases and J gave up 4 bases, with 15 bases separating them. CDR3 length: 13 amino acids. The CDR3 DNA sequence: TGTGCCTGGGACTCCTCTAGGGGGTACGAGCAGTACTTC. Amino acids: CAWDSSRGYEQYF.

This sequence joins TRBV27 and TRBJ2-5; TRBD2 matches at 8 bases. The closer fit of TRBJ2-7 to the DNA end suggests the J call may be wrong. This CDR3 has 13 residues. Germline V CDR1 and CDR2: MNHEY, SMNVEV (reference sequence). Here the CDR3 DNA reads TGTGCCAGCAGTTCGGGGGGGAGCTACGAGCAGTACTTC. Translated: CASSSGGSYEQYF.

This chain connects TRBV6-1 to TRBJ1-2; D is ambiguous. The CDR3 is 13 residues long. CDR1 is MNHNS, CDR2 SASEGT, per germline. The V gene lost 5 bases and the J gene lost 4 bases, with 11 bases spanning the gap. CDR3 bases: TGTGCCAGCAGTCTAGTATCTGGCTATGGCTACACCTTC. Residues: CASSLVSGYGYTF.

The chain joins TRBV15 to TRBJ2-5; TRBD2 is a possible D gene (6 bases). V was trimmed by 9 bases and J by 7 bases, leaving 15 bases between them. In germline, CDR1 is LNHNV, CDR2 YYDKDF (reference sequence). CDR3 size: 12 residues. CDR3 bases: TGTGCCACGGGGACTGGCCGGTGGACCCAGTACTTC. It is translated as CATGTGRWTQYF.

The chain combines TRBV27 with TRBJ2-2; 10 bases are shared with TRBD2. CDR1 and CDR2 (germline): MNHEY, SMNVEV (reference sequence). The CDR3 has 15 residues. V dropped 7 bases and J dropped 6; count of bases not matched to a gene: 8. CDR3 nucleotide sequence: TGTGCCAGCACCCAAAGCGGGAGGGAGGCCGGGGAGCTGTTTTTT. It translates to CASTQSGREAGELFF.

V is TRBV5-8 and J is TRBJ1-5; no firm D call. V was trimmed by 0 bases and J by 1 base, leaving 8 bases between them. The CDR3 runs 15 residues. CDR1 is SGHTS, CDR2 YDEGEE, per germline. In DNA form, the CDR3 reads TGTGCCAGCAGCTTGGTCCTAGAAAGCAATCAGCCCCAGCATTTT. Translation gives CASSLVLESNQPQHF.

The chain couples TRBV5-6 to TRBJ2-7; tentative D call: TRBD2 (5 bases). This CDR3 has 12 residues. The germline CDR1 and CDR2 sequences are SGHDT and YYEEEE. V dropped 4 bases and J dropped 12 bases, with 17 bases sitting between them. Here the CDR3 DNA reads TGTGCCAGCAGCATAGACCGGGGTATAAGGTACTTC. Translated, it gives CASSIDRGIRYF.

The DNA for the CDR3 is TGTGCCAGCAGCGGACAGACCGCCCGAGAGACCCAGTACTTC. Its translation: CASSGQTARETQYF. The rearrangement joins TRBV2 to TRBJ2-5, with D maybe TRBD1 (6 bases). CDR1 is SNHLY, CDR2 FYNNEI, per germline. The CDR3 contains 14 residues. V shed 6 bases and J shed 4 bases, with 15 bases lying between them.

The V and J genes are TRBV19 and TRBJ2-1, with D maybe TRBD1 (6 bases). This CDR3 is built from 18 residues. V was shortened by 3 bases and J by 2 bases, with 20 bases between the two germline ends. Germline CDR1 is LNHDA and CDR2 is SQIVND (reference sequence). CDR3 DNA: TGTGCCAGTAGTATTAGGCAGGGGTCACCGAATACCTACAATGAGCAGTTCTTC. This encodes CASSIRQGSPNTYNEQFF.

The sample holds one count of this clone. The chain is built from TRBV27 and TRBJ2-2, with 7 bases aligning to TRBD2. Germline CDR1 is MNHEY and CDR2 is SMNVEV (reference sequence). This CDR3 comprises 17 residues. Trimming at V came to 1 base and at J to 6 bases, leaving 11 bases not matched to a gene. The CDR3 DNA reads TGTGCCAGCAGTTTATTTTTGCGGGAGACAAGTCCCGGGGAGCTGTTTTTT. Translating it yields CASSLFLRETSPGELFF.

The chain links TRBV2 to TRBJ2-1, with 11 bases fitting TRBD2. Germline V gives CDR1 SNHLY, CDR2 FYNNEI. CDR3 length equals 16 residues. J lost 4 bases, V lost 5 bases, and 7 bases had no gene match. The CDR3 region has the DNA TGTGCCAGCAGTATGACTAGCGGGGTTACTTACAATGAGCAGTTCTTC. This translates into CASSMTSGVTYNEQFF.